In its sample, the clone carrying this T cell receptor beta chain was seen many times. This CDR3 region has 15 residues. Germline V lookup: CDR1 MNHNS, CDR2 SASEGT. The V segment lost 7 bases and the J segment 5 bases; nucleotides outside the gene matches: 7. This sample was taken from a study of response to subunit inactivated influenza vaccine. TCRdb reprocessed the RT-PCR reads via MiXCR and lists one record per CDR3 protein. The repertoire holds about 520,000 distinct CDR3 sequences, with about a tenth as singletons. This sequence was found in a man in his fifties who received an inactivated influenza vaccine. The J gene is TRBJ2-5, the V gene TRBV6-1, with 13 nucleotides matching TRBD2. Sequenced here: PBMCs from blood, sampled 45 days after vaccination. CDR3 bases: TGTGCCAGCAACTCACTAGCGGGAGGGTGGGAGACCCAGTACTTC. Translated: CASNSLAGGWETQYF.